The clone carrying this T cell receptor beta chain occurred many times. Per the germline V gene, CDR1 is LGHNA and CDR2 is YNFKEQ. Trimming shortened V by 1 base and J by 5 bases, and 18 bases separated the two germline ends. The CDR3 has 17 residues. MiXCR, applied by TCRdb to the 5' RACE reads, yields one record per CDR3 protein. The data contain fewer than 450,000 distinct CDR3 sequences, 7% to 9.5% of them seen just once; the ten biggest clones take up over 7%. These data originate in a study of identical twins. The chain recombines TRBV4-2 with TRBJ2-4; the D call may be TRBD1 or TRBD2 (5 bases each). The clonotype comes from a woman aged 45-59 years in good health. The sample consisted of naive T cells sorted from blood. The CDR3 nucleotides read TGTGCCAGCAGCCAAGCTTTCGGGGCCCTTAGGGAAAACATTCAGTACTTC. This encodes CASSQAFGALRENIQYF.